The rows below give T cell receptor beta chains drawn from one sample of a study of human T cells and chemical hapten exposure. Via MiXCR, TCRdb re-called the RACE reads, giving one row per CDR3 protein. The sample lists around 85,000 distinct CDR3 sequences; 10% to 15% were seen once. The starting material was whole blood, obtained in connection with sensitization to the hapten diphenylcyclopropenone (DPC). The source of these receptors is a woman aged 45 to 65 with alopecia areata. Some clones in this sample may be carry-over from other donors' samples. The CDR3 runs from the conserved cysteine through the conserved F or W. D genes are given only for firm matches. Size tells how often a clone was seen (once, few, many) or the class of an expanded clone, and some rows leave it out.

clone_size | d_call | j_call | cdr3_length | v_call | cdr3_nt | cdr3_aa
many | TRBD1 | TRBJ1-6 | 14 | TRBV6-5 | TGTGCCAGCAGGACATACAGGGGGGAATCACCCCTCCACTTT | CASRTYRGESPLHF
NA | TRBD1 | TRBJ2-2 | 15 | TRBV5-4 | TGTGCCAGCAGCTTGGAACAGGGGGTATCCGGGGAGCTGTTTTTT | CASSLEQGVSGELFF
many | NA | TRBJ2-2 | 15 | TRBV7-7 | TGTGCCAGCAGCTTATCGACTTCCCCCTCCGGGGAGCTGTTTTTT | CASSLSTSPSGELFF
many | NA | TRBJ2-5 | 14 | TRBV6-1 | TGTGCCAGCAGTGGGGGGTTGGTCCAAGAGACCCAGTACTTC | CASSGGLVQETQYF
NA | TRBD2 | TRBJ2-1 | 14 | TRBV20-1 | TGCAGTGCTAGTGGCCTAGCGGGTTACAATGAGCAGTTCTTC | CSASGLAGYNEQFF
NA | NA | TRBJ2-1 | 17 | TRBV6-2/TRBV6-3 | TGTGCCAGCAGTTATTCCTTAGCGGCCCGAAGAGGGAATGAGCAGTTCTTC | CASSYSLAARRGNEQFF
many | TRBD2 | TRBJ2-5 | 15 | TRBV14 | TGTGCCAGCAGCGCGGGACTATCAGTTACTGAGACCCAGTACTTC | CASSAGLSVTETQYF
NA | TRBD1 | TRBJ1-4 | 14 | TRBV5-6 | TGTGCCAGCAGCTGGACAGGGTTGGGTGAAAAACTGTTTTTT | CASSWTGLGEKLFF
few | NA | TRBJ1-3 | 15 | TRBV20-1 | TGCAGTGCTAGAGATGGCGGGTTATCTGGAAACACCATATATTTT | CSARDGGLSGNTIYF
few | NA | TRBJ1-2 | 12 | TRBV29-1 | TGCAGCGTTGAACCGTTTGTTGTTGGCTACACCTTC | CSVEPFVVGYTF
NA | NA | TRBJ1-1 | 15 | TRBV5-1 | TGCGCCAGCAGCATGGGACCGAATACGAACACTGAAGCTTTCTTT | CASSMGPNTNTEAFF
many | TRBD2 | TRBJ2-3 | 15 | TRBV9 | TGTGCCAGCAGCGTTGCTAGCGGGAGGGCAGATACGCAGTATTTT | CASSVASGRADTQYF
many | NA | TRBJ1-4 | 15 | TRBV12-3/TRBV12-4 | TGTGCCAGCAGTTTAGGCGGGGGATCTAATGAAAAACTGTTTTTT | CASSLGGGSNEKLFF
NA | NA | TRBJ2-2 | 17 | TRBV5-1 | TGCGCCAGCAGCTTGATTCTCGTAGCGGATAACACCGGGGAGCTGTTTTTT | CASSLILVADNTGELFF
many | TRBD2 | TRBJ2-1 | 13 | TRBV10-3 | TGTGCCATCAGTGAGTCTAGCGGGGGTGAGCAGTTCTTC | CAISESSGGEQFF
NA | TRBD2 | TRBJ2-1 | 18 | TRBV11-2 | TGTGCCAGCAGCTTAGATCAGGATAGCGGGATACTCTACAATGAGCAGTTCTTC | CASSLDQDSGILYNEQFF
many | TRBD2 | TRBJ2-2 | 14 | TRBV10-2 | TGCGCCAGTGGGAGCGGGGGAAACACCGGGGAGCTGTTTTTT | CASGSGGNTGELFF
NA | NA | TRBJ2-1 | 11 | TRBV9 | TGTGCCAGCAGCGTCCTCAATGAGCAGTTCTTC | CASSVLNEQFF
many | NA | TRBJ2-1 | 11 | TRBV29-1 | TGCAGCGGAAACCGACCGAATGGGCAGTTCTTC | CSGNRPNGQFF
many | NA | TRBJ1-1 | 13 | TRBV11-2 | TGTGCCAGCAGCTCTCGGGGATACACTGAAGCTTTCTTT | CASSSRGYTEAFF
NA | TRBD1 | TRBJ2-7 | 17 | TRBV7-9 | TGTGCCAGCAGCTTTCAGCCCGGGACAGCTAGCTCCTACGAGCAGTACTTC | CASSFQPGTASSYEQYF
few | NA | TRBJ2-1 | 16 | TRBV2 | TGTGCCAGCACCGTACTAGCTAGGGGACCCTACAATGAGCAGTTCTTC | CASTVLARGPYNEQFF
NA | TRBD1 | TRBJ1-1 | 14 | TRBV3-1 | TGTGCCAGCAGCCTCCGAGGACAGGGGACTGAAGCTTTCTTT | CASSLRGQGTEAFF
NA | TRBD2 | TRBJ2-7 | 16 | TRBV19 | TGTGCCAGTAGAAAAAAACTAGCGGGACTCTCCTACGAGCAGTACTTC | CASRKKLAGLSYEQYF
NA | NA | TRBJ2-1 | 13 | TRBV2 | TGTGCCAGCAGTGTTAACCAAGACAATGAGCAGTTCTTC | CASSVNQDNEQFF
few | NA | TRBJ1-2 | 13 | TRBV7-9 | TGTGCCAGCAGCCGAACAGGGAACTATGGCTACACCTTC | CASSRTGNYGYTF
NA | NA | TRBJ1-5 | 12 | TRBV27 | TGTGCCAGCAGTTTTTATGGTCAGCCCCAGCATTTT | CASSFYGQPQHF
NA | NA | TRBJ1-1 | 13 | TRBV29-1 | TGCAGCGTTGAGGAGACTTGGGGCACTGAAGCTTTCTTT | CSVEETWGTEAFF
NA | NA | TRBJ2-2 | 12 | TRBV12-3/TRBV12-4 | TGTGCCAGCAGCCCACAGGATACGGAGCTGTTTTTT | CASSPQDTELFF
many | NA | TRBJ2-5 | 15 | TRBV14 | TGTGCCAGCAGCCCCCCATTGAGGGAGTACGAGACCCAGTACTTC | CASSPPLREYETQYF
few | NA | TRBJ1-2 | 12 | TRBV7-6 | TGTGCCAGCAGCCTCAATCACTATGGCTACACCTTC | CASSLNHYGYTF
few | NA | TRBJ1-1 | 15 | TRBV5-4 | TGTGCCAGCAGCCCAGACGGACGGACTAACACTGAAGCTTTCTTT | CASSPDGRTNTEAFF
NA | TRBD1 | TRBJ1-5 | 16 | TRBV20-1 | TGCAGTGCTAGAGATCTTAGGACAGGGAGTAATCAGCCCCAGCATTTT | CSARDLRTGSNQPQHF
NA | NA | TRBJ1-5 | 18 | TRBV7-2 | TGTGCCAGCAGCTTAAACCCAGGCTTCCCGACTAGCAATCAGCCCCAGCATTTT | CASSLNPGFPTSNQPQHF
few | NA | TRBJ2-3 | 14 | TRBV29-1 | TGCAGCGTTGACCCGGGACCCATCACAGATACGCAGTATTTT | CSVDPGPITDTQYF
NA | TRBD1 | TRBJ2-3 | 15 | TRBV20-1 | TGCAGTGCTAGAGAACCGGGACAGGGGACGGATACGCAGTATTTT | CSAREPGQGTDTQYF
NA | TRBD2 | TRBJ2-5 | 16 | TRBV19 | TGTGCCAGTAGTATGGTCTGGCCCCGGGGGGGAGAGACCCAGTACTTC | CASSMVWPRGGETQYF
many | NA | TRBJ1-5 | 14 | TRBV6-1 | TGTGCCACCTCATCGAGTCAATCCAATCAGCCCCAGCATTTT | CATSSSQSNQPQHF
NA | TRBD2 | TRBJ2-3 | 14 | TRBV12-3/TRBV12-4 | TGTGCCAGCAGCCCTAGCGGGGAAGGAGATACGCAGTATTTT | CASSPSGEGDTQYF
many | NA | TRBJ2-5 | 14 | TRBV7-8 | TGTGCCAGCAGCTCCCGCACCCCACAAGAGACCCAGTACTTC | CASSSRTPQETQYF
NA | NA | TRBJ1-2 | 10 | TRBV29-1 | TGCAGCGTCAGAGTGGATGGCTACACCTTC | CSVRVDGYTF
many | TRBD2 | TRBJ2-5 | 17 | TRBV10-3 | TGTGCCATCAGTGAGCCAATCACTAGCGGATCTCAAGAGACCCAGTACTTC | CAISEPITSGSQETQYF
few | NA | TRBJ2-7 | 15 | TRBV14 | TGTGCCAGCAGCCAAGATCAGCTACCGATCGGCGAGCAGTACTTC | CASSQDQLPIGEQYF
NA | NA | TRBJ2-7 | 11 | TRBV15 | TGTGCCACCGGTACCCTCTACGAGCAGTACTTC | CATGTLYEQYF
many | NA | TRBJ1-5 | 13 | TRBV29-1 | TGCAGCGCTACGAGGGGCGTTAATCAGCCCCAGCATTTT | CSATRGVNQPQHF